This TCR beta chain was found in a study of patients and donors after allogeneic stem cell transplantation. This clonotype was seen a few times. Germline assignment: CDR1 MNHNS and CDR2 SASEGT. The CDR3 has 15 residues. V lost 6 bases to trimming and J lost 5 bases; unmatched junction nucleotides: 9. TCRdb analysed the RT-PCR reads with MiXCR anew, one entry per CDR3 protein. The data hold approximately 200,000 distinct CDR3 sequences, with 13% to 15% observed a single time. The rearrangement uses TRBV6-1 and TRBJ2-5, with TRBD1 matching over 10 bases. Source material: blood, either unsorted or a sorted T cell fraction (not recorded which). The TCR sequence derives from a human donor who was either an allogeneic HSCT recipient or a stem cell or donor lymphocyte infusion donor (not recorded which). It is not recorded whose cells these are; they may come from a transplant donor. The chain's CDR3 is CASRSGTGDSETQYF. The DNA for the CDR3 is TGTGCCAGCAGGTCCGGGACAGGGGATTCGGAGACCCAGTACTTC.